This TCR beta chain was sequenced for a study of blood T cell repertoires in COVID-19. Study summary: Both acute and convalescent COVID-19 samples were obtained from the United States, Italy and Spain. Sample material is recorded as cDNA or gDNA derived from T cells, B-cell-depleted T cells, or PBMCs.

Germline CDR1 MDHEN, CDR2 SYDVKM. This CDR3 comprises 17 residues. V was cut by 5 bases and J by 0 bases, with 14 bases left in between. Original data processing: Quantification of nucleated cells was approximated via reference gene primer amplification. Data came from immunoSEQ multiplex PCR; TCRdb stores just in-frame clones and leaves some out. V, J and clone size are those of that table, while D and trimming were read from the DNA. Found here are roughly 290,000 clones, around 89% of them singletons; the top ten hold 12%. This clone was counted a single time. The sequencing sample was made of peripheral blood. This TCR derives from a woman aged 60-75 years with acute or convalescent COVID-19. The chain has TRBV28 and TRBJ2-6; D gene ambiguous. The CDR3 coding sequence is TGTGCCAGCAGTCGGAAGAGGTCGAGCTCTGGGGCCAACGTCCTGACTTTC. Encoded protein: CASSRKRSSSGANVLTF. Full variable domain (outside the CDR3, taken from reference TRBV28 and TRBJ2-6): DVKVTQSSRYLVKRTGEKVFLECVQDMDHENMFWYRQDPGLGLRLIYFSYDVKMKEKGDIPEGYSVSREKKERFSLILESASTNQTSMYLCASSRKRSSSGANVLTFGAGSRLTVL.